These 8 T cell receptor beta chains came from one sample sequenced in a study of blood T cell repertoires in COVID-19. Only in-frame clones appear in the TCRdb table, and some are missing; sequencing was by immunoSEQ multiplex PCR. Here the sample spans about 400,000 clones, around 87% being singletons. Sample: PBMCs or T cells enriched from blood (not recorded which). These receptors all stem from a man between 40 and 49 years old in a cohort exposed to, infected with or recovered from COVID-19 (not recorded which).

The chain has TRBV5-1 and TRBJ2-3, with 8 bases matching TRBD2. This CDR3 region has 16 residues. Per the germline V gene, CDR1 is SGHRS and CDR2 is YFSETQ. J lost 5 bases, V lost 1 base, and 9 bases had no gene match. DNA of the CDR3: TGCGCCAGCAGCTTGAAGGAAGCGGGAGAGAAAGATACGCAGTATTTT. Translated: CASSLKEAGEKDTQYF.

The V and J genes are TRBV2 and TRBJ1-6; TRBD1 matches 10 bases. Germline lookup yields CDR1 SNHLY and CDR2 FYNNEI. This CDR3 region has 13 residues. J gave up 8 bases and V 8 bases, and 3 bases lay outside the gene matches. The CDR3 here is CASRTGGDSPLHF. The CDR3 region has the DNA TGTGCCAGCCGGACAGGGGGAGATTCACCCCTCCACTTT.

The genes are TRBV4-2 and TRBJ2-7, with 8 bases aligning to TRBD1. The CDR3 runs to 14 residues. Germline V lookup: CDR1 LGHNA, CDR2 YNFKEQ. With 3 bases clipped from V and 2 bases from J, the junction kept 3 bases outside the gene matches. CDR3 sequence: CASSQPDRAYEQYF. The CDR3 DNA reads TGTGCCAGCAGCCAGCCGGACAGGGCCTACGAGCAGTACTTC.

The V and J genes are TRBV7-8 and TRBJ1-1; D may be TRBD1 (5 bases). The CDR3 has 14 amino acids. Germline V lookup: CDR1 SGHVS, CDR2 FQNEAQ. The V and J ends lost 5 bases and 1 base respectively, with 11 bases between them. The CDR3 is CASSTTVPNTEAFF. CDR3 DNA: TGTGCCAGCAGCACGACAGTGCCGAACACTGAAGCTTTCTTT.

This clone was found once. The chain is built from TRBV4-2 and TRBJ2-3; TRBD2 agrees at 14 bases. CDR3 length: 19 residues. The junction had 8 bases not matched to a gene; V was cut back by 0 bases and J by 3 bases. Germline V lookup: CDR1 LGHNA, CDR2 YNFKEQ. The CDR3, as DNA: TGTGCCAGCAGCCAAGAACCGGGACTAGCGGGAGTTGGTACAGATACGCAGTATTTT. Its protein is CASSQEPGLAGVGTDTQYF.

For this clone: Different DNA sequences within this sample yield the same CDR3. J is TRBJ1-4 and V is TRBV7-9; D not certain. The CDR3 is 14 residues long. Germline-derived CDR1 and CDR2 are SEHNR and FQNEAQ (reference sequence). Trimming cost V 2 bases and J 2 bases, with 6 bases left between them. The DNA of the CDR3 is TGTGCCAGCAGCTTAAGCGCGACTAATGAAAAACTGTTTTTT. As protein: CASSLSATNEKLFF.

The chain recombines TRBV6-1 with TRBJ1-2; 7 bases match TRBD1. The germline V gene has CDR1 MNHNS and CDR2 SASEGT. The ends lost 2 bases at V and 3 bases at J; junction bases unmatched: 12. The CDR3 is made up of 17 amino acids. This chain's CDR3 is CASSESVLGRGYYGYTF. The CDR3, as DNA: TGTGCCAGCAGTGAAAGTGTTCTTGGCAGGGGGTACTATGGCTACACCTTC.

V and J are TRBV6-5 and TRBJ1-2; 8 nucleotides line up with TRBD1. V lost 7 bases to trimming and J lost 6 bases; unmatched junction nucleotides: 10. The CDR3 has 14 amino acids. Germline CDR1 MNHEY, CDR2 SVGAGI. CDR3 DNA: TGTGCCAGCACTGCGCTCAGGGGGCGCGATGGCTACACCTTC. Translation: CASTALRGRDGYTF.